The present TCR beta chain was sequenced within a study of regulatory T cells in long-lasting Graves disease. Sequencing libraries for TCR beta were prepared with iRepertoire HTBI primers and Arm-PCR of CDR3 regions. From the multiplex PCR reads, TCRdb called clonotypes with MiXCR, one entry per CDR3 protein. This table holds roughly 450,000 distinct CDR3 sequences, around 20% found once. The CDR3 has 17 residues. Germline loops: CDR1 SGHAT, CDR2 FQNNGV. Trimming cost V 6 bases and J 3 bases; bases outside gene matches: 7. Sample time point: persistent/refractory GD, antithyroid drugs over 5 years with positive TRAb. The TCR library was made from RNA that had been extracted from PBMCs in TRIzol.

The source was peripheral blood mononuclear cells (PBMCs), collected when the disease was refractory, from a patient treated with antithyroid drugs. This sequence joins TRBV11-2 and TRBJ2-2, with TRBD2 matching 13 bases. This sequence was found in a female donor with Graves disease. The CDR3 DNA reads TGTGCCAGCAGACCGGGACTAGCGGGAATCCACACCGGGGAGCTGTTTTTT. It is translated as CASRPGLAGIHTGELFF.